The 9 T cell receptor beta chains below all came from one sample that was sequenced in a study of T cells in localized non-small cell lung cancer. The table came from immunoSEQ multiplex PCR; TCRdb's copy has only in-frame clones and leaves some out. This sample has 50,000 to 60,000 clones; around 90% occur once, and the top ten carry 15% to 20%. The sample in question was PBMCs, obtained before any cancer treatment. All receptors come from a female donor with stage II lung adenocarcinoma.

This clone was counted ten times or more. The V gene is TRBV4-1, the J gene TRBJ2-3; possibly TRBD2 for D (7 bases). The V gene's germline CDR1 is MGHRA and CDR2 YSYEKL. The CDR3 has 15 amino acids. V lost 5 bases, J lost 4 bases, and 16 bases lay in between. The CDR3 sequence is CASSWDTGRADTQYF. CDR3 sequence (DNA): TGCGCCAGCAGCTGGGACACTGGGAGGGCAGATACGCAGTATTTT.

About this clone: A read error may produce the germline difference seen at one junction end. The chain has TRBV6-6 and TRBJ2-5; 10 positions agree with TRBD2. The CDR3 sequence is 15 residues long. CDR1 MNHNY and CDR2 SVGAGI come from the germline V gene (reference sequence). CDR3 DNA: TGTGCCAGCAGTTACGAGCGGGGGGGATTAGAGACCCGGTACTTC. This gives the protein CASSYERGGLETRYF.

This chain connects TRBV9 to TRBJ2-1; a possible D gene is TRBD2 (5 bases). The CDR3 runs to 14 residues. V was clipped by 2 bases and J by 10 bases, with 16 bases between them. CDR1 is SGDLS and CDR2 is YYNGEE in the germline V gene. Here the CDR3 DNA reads TGTGCCAGCAGCGTCAACGCGGGCCAAGGGGAGCAGTTCTTC. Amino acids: CASSVNAGQGEQFF.

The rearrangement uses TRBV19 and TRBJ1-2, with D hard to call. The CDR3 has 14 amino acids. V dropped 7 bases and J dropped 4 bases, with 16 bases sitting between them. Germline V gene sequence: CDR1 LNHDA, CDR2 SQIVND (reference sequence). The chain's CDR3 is CASNLGGGFYGYTF. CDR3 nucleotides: TGTGCCAGTAACCTCGGAGGCGGCTTCTATGGCTACACCTTC.

The CDR3 DNA reads TGCAGCGTTGAAGGCCCCGGGACCACTTCCTACGAGCAGTACTTC. Residues: CSVEGPGTTSYEQYF. V usage is TRBV29-1 and J usage is TRBJ2-7; TRBD1 or TRBD2 may be the D gene (5 bases each). The CDR3 covers 15 residues. CDR1 is SQVTM, CDR2 ANQGSEA, per germline. V was shortened by 1 base and J by 1 base, with 14 bases between the two germline ends.

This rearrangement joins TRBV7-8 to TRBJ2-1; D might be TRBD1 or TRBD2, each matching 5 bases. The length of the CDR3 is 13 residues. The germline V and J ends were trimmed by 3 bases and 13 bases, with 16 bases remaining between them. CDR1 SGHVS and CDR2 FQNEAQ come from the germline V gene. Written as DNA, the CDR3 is TGTGCCAGCAGCTTTCTAGAGGGGCCTGGACAGTTCTTC. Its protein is CASSFLEGPGQFF.

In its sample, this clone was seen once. CDR3 sequence: CASSLGGRGSGNTIYF. The CDR3 DNA is TGTGCCAGCAGCTTAGGCGGGCGGGGATCTGGAAACACCATATATTTT. The chain combines TRBV7-2 with TRBJ1-3; no reliable D call. Germline assignment: CDR1 SGHTA and CDR2 FQGNSA. Trimming pared 1 base from V and 1 base from J, leaving 11 bases between. The CDR3 consists of 16 residues.

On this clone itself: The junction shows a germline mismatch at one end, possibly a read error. The CDR3 coding sequence is TGTGCCAGCAGCTTGGCGTGGGTTAACACTGAAGCTTTTTTT. It yields the protein CASSLAWVNTEAFF. The chain employs TRBV5-5 and TRBJ1-1; D is unresolved. The CDR3 sequence is 14 residues long. Germline CDR1 SGHKS, CDR2 YYEKEE (reference sequence).

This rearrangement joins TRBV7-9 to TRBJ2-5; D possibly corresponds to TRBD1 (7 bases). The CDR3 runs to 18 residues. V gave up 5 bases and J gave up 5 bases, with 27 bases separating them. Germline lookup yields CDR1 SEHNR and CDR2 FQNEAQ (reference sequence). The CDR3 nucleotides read TGTGCCAGCAGCCCCCTTCCTGGACAGGAGGGCCCCGGGGAGACCCAGTACTTC. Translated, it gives CASSPLPGQEGPGETQYF.